This T cell receptor beta chain is from a study of T cells in Graves' hyperthyroidism and ophthalmopathy. Germline assignment: CDR1 SGHVS and CDR2 FQNEAQ. The CDR3 extends over 14 amino acids. The V segment lost 4 bases and the J segment 0 bases; nucleotides outside the gene matches: 2. The TCR beta CDR3 regions underwent amplification using RNA transcripts as the source. The TCR CDR3 first-round RT-PCR relied on the HTBI primer set. TCRdb passed the multiplex PCR reads through MiXCR, listing each CDR3 protein once. This sample has approximately 150,000 distinct CDR3 sequences, with around 8.9% found just once. This clonotype came up many times. Fresh peripheral blood, 10 ml, yielded the PBMCs.

The chain couples TRBV7-8 to TRBJ1-1; TRBD1 aligns across 7 bases. The sample was blood. This TCR was sampled from a woman aged 18-35 years with Graves' hyperthyroidism that later progressed to Graves' ophthalmopathy. CDR3 residues: CASSWDSLNTEAFF. The CDR3 region has the DNA TGTGCCAGCAGCTGGGACAGTTTGAACACTGAAGCTTTCTTT. The full variable domain, completed using reference TRBV7-8 and TRBJ1-1, is GAGVSQSPRYKVAKRGQDVALRCDPISGHVSLFWYQQALGQGPEFLTYFQNEAQLDKSGLPSDRFFAERPEGSVSTLKIQRTQQEDSAVYLCASSWDSLNTEAFFGQGTRLTVV.